This T cell receptor beta chain is drawn from a study of cytomegalovirus exposure and HLA in healthy donors. For this clone: Its antigen is not known.

PCR was performed using 60 Vbeta and 13 Jbeta primers. This table comes from immunoSEQ multiplex PCR, and its TCRdb copy is limited to in-frame clones, with some not included. Of nearly 100,000 clones in the sample, less than 85% are singletons; the top ten hold roughly 19%. This CDR3 is built from 16 residues. Trimming took off 3 bases at V and 1 base at J, with 12 bases between the two ends. Germline lookup yields CDR1 LNHDA and CDR2 SQIVND (reference sequence). The study, taken as a whole, reports: The records held CMV serostatus as the only immune exposure information. In a later analysis, parvovirus B19, influenza, CMV and Epstein-Barr virus appeared linked to several top co-occurrence clusters. Most TCR sequences showed up rarely, but some public TCRs showed up in many donors.

V and J are TRBV19 and TRBJ2-2; D might be TRBD2 (5 bases). This receptor was taken from a woman aged 55-70 years in good health and CMV-seropositive. The sequencing input was PBMCs. CDR3 nucleotide sequence: TGTGCCAGTAGTATTAAGCGGTTCTGGAACACCGGGGAGCTGTTTTTT. Translated: CASSIKRFWNTGELFF.